This T cell receptor (beta chain) was recorded in a study of T cell changes during pregnancy in multiple sclerosis. Germline values: CDR1 SQVTM, CDR2 ANQGSEA. Trimming at V came to 5 bases and at J to 4 bases, leaving 15 bases not matched to a gene. The CDR3 covers 18 residues. Assay used: immunoSEQ multiplex PCR; TCRdb lists only in-frame clones, some missing. Here the sample spans around 51,000 clones, approximately 93% being singletons. This clonotype was obtained from a female donor with multiple sclerosis, enrolled in a pregnancy study. Material: peripheral blood, obtained in the second trimester of pregnancy. The genes are TRBV29-1 and TRBJ2-2; 11 nucleotides agree with TRBD1. The CDR3 nucleotides are TGCAGCGTTTTTAGGGACAGGGGGGTTAGCGGTTCCACCGGGGAGCTGTTTTTT. It translates to CSVFRDRGVSGSTGELFF.